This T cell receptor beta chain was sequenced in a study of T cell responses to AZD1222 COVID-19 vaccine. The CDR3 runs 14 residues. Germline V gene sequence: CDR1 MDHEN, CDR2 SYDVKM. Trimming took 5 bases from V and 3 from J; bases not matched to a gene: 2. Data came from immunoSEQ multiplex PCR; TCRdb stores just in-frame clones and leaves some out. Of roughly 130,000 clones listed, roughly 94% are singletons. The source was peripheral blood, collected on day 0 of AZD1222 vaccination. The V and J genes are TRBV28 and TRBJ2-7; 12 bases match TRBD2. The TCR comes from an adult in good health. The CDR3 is CASSRLAGVYEQYF. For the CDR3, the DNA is TGTGCCAGCAGTCGACTAGCGGGAGTCTACGAGCAGTACTTC.